The T cell receptor (beta chain) under discussion was sequenced for a study of shared clonotypes between healthy human individuals. Findings and caveats of the study: Relative to memory subsets, naive subsets generally showed larger estimated richness. An anticipated effect of sequencing depth on clonotype sharing among donors was recognized. Generation of non-shared clonotypes was less probable than generation of clonotypes shared by all four donors.

Comments on this clone: Its antigen is currently unknown. Other DNA sequences of this sample code for an identical CDR3.

As handled by the study authors: ImmunoSEQ gave junction-only sequences without quality scores, so filtering differed. The table came from immunoSEQ multiplex PCR; TCRdb's copy has only in-frame clones and leaves some out. V and J calls and clone size are as listed in that table; D and trimming were resolved from the DNA. Here the sample spans approximately 1.5 million clones, less than 99% being singletons. The CDR3 extends over 14 amino acids. J lost 6 bases, V lost 0 bases, and 2 bases had no gene match. Germline V gene lookup returns CDR1 SGDLS and CDR2 YYNGEE. The sequencing sample was made of naive CD4+ T cells sorted from blood. The subset here: CD45RA+ positively selected. This chain joins TRBV9 and TRBJ1-5; 8 bases map to TRBD1. The clonotype originates from a man aged 30 to 45 in good health. CDR3 residues: CASSVGGQGQPQHF. DNA for the CDR3: TGTGCCAGCAGCGTAGGTGGACAGGGTCAGCCCCAGCATTTT. Complete variable domain (other parts from reference TRBV9 and TRBJ1-5): DSGVTQTPKHLITATGQRVTLRCSPRSGDLSVYWYQQSLDQGLQFLIQYYNGEERAKGNILERFSAQQFPDLHSELNLSSLELGDSALYFCASSVGGQGQPQHFGDGTRLSIL.